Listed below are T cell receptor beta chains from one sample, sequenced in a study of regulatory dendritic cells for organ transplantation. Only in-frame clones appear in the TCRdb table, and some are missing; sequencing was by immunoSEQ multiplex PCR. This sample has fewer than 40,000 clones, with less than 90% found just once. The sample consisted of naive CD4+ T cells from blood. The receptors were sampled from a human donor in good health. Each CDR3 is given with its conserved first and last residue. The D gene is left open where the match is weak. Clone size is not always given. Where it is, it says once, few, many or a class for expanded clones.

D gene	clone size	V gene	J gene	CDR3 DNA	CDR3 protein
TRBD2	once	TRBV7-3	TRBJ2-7	TGTGCCAGCAGCCCATACGGGGGGGCTGAGCAGTACTTC	CASSPYGGAEQYF
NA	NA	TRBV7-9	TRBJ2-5	TGTGCCAGCAGCCCACATCCGGGACGGGCCCAAGAGACCCAGTACTTC	CASSPHPGRAQETQYF
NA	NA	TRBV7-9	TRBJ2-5	TGTGCCAGCAGCTTTCGACAGGCAAAAGAGACCCAGTACTTC	CASSFRQAKETQYF
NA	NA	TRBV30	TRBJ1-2	TGTGCCTGGAGTGTAACGGCCAACTATGGCTACACCTTC	CAWSVTANYGYTF
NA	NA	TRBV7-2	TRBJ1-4	TGTGCCAGCAGCTTCCCGGGGGGTGAAAAACTGTTTTTT	CASSFPGGEKLFF
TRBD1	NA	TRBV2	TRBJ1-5	TGTGCCAGAGGGACAGAGAGCAATCAGCCCCAGCATTTT	CARGTESNQPQHF
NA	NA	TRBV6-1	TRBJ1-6	TGTGCCAGCAGGAAGACGTATGCCAATTCACCCCTCCACTTT	CASRKTYANSPLHF
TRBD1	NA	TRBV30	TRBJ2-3	TGTGCCTGGAGTGCCCGGGACAGGCGCACAGATACGCAGTATTTT	CAWSARDRRTDTQYF
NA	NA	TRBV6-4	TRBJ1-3	TGTGCCAGCAGTGAACAGGGAGGAAACACCATATATTTT	CASSEQGGNTIYF
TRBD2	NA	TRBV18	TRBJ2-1	TGTGCCAGCTCACCTCGGAGGGAGATCGGGACTAGCGGAAATGAGCAGTTCTTC	CASSPRREIGTSGNEQFF
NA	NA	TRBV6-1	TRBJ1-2	TGTGCCAGCAGACCGACACTTAACTATGGCTACACCTTC	CASRPTLNYGYTF
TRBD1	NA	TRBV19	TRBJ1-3	TGTGCCAGCCTCCGGGACAGGGCTACTGGAAACACCATATATTTT	CASLRDRATGNTIYF
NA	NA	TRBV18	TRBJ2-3	TGTGCCAGCTCATCTCGGGGTCCCCCAAGCGCAGATACGCAGTATTTT	CASSSRGPPSADTQYF
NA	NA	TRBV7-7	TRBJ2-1	TGTGCTAGCAGCTCACTAGCAGACAATGAGCAGTTCTTC	CASSSLADNEQFF
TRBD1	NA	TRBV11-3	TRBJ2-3	TGTGCCAGCAGCGGAGACAGGGGCCTGACAGATACGCAGTATTTT	CASSGDRGLTDTQYF
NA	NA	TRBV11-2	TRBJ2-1	TGTGCCAGCAGCTTAGTCGGGGTGGAGGTCCGTGAGCAGTTCTTC	CASSLVGVEVREQFF
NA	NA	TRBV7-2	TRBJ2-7	TGTGCCAGCAGCTTAGTGCGTCCTAGTGCGAGGGACGAGCAGTACTTC	CASSLVRPSARDEQYF
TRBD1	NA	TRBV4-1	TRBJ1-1	TGCGCCAGCAGCCATACAGGGGGCAGGGGGCGCGGGGCTGAAGCTTTCTTT	CASSHTGGRGRGAEAFF
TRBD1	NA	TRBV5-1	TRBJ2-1	TGCGCCAGCAGCCTCCTGGGACAGCCAACCGAGGGTGAGCAGTTCTTC	CASSLLGQPTEGEQFF
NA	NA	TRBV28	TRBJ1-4	TGTGCCAGCATAAGACAGCCTAATGAAAAACTGTTTTTT	CASIRQPNEKLFF
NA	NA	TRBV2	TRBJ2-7	TGTGCCAGCCGAATAGGCGAGCAGTACTTC	CASRIGEQYF
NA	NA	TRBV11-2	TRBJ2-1	TGTGCCAGCAGCCTTAGCGTGGGGTACAATGAGCAGTTCTTC	CASSLSVGYNEQFF
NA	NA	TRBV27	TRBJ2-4	TGTGCCAGCAGTTTATTCGGGGAAACCAAAAACATTCAGTACTTC	CASSLFGETKNIQYF
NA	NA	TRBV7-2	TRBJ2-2	TGTGCCAGCAGACCGTACAGGGCAACCGGGGAGCTGTTTTTT	CASRPYRATGELFF
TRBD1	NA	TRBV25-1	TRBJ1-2	TGTGCCAGCAGTGATCGTTGGACAGGCGGCTACACCTTC	CASSDRWTGGYTF
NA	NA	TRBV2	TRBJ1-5	TGTGCCAGAGGGGTGGCAGGAAGACAGCCCCAGCATTTT	CARGVAGRQPQHF
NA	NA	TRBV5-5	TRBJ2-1	TGTGCCAGCAGCCTCCACCGGGCATCTGGGAACACTGAGCAGTTCTTC	CASSLHRASGNTEQFF
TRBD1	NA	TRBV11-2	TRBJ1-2	TGTGCCAGCAGTAAACAGGGGGCGGTTGGCTACACCTTC	CASSKQGAVGYTF
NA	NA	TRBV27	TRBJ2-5	TGTGCCAGCAGTTTAGGACACTCGAGGGAGACCCAGTACTTC	CASSLGHSRETQYF
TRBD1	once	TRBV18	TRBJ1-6	TGTGCCAGCTCACCATCCCGGGACAGGGGCCACTCACCCCTCCACTTT	CASSPSRDRGHSPLHF
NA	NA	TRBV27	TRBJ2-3	TGTGCCAGCAGCTTGGGGCATAGCACAGATACGCAGTATTTT	CASSLGHSTDTQYF
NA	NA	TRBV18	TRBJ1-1	TGTGCCAGCTCACCACGGGGGAGCGGCCTGAACACTGAAGCTTTTTTT	CASSPRGSGLNTEAFF
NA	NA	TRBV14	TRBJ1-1	TGTGCCAGCAGCCACCTTAAGAACACTGAAGCTTTCTTT	CASSHLKNTEAFF
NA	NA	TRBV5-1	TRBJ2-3	TGCGCCAGCAGCTTCGGGACACGGAACGCAGATACGCAGTATTTT	CASSFGTRNADTQYF
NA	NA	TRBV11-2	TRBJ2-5	TGTGCCAGCAGCCTCCTAGGATTACAGGAGACCCAGTACTTC	CASSLLGLQETQYF
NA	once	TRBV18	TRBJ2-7	TGTGCCAGCTCCTCCTCGGGTGCGGTCCACGAGCAGTACTTC	CASSSSGAVHEQYF
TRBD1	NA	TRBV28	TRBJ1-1	TGTGCCAGCAGTCGACAGGGCACGGGGGGGGAAAGGACTGAAGCTTTCTTT	CASSRQGTGGERTEAFF
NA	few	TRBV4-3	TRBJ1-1	TGCGCCAGCAGCCGATACCCTGGGGGAGGCACTGAAGCTTTCTTT	CASSRYPGGGTEAFF
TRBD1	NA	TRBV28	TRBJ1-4	TGTGCCAGCAGTTCCATTCGCGGGGGACAGGTCGATGAAAAACTGTTTTTT	CASSSIRGGQVDEKLFF
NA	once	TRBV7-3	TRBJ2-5	TGTGCCAGCAGCCCCGGGGGAGTAGGGGAGACCCAGTACTTC	CASSPGGVGETQYF